This T cell receptor (beta chain) came from a study of blood T cell repertoires in COVID-19. Method: immunoSEQ multiplex PCR; TCRdb's copy keeps in-frame clones and lacks some. The table lists under 150,000 clones, approximately 81% of them singletons. Sequences were obtained from peripheral blood. This clonotype originated in a man aged 50 or older with acute or convalescent COVID-19.

DNA of the CDR3: TGTGCCAGCAGTTACGGACAGGGGGCGTCGGGTACCTTC. Its translation is CASSYGQGASGTF. The chain links TRBV28 to TRBJ1-2; 11 bases agree with TRBD1. CDR1 and CDR2 (germline): MDHEN, SYDVKM. The CDR3 length is 13 residues. J lost 14 bases, V lost 4 bases, and 9 bases had no gene match.